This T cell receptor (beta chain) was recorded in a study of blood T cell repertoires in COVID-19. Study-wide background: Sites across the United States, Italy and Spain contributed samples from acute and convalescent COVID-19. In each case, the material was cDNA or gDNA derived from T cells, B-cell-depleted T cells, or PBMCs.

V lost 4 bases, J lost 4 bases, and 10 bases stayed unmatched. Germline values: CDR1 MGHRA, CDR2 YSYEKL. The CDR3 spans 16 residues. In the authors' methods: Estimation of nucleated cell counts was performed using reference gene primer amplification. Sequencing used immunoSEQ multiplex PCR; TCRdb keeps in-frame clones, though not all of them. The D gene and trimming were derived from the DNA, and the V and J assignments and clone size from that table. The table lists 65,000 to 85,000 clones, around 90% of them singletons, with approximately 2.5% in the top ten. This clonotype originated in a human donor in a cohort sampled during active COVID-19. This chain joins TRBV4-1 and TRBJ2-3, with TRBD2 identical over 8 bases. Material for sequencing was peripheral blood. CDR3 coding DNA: TGCGCCAGCAGCCCCGGCTTCCGGACTAGCCCAGATACGCAGTATTTT. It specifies CASSPGFRTSPDTQYF.